Described below is a single TCR beta chain sequence and its context. The target of this receptor is not known. Base qualities are missing; no much larger clone stands one base away. The sample's treatment or condition label is to be understood as: in vitro stimulation with specific CMV peptide epitopes to enrich CMV-specific T cells. Sequencer: Illumina HiSeq 1500. TCRdb reanalyzed the raw reads on its own, using fastp at Q25 for trimming and MiXCR for clone calling, and kept in-frame beta chains. Rows with one shared CDR3 protein collapse into an entry with the most common genes and DNA. In this sample the table shows about 920,000 distinct CDR3 sequences, roughly 30% of which occur a single time. About 14% of the sample lies in the top ten. There are 16 amino acids in the CDR3, from cysteine to phenylalanine inclusive. Only the CDR3 DNA is retained, 48 bases long and in frame from the first base. Between the V and J ends, shortened by 5 bases and 4 bases respectively, the junction contains 21 bases. In the germline V gene, CDR1 corresponds to SGHDT and CDR2 to YYEEEE.

These data belong to a study of T cell repertoires in cytomegalovirus infection (dated by TCRdb to about 2019). For the study in its entirety: Recently identified HLA-C-restricted CMV epitopes, whose presentation resists viral immunomodulation, were targeted by peptide stimulations together with well-studied HLA-B-restricted epitopes. Donor HLA type was relevant to the analysis, as public TCR beta signatures indicated carriage of CMV infection together with the matching HLA type.

The investigation overall reported the following: The ex vivo response was dominated by HLA-C-restricted CMV-specific TCR beta clonotypes, which also provided the single most frequent clonotype in two of eight donors. Carriers of CMV infection plus the relevant HLA type were discriminated by the cumulative frequency of public TCR beta family members in the study cohort and in an independent approximately 340-donor cohort.

The sample consisted of cultured CD8+ T cells from PBMCs, taken from culture after CMV antigen stimulation. The TCR comes from a human donor in good health (CMV status not recorded). Some clones in this sample may be carry-over from other donors' samples. The V gene is TRBV5-6 and the J gene is TRBJ1-2; matching of 5 bases hints at TRBD1 as the D gene. For the CDR3, the sequence is CASRRQDTAYRYGYTF. The nucleotide sequence reads TGTGCCAGCAGGAGGCAGGACACAGCATATCGCTATGGCTACACCTTC.